The 20 T cell receptor beta chains given below trace back to one sample, sequenced in a study of T cells in Graves' hyperthyroidism and ophthalmopathy. RNA transcripts were the template for amplifying TCR beta CDR3 regions. An initial round of RT-PCR targeting the TCR CDR3 relied on the HTBI primer set. Each CDR3 protein gets one entry after TCRdb re-called the multiplex PCR reads with MiXCR. Altogether fewer than 650,000 distinct CDR3 sequences are present, about 15% being singletons, with the ten largest covering roughly 4.3%. Sequenced: blood. The receptors stem from a woman aged 40 to 50 with Graves' ophthalmopathy.

In this sample, this clonotype turned up many times. This rearrangement joins TRBV5-1 to TRBJ1-1; D gene ambiguous. Germline CDR1 SGHRS, CDR2 YFSETQ. The CDR3 runs 15 residues. Trimming took off 0 bases at V and 5 bases at J, with 14 bases between the two ends. The CDR3 is CASSLAGLGRTEAFF. The CDR3 DNA sequence: TGCGCCAGCAGCTTGGCCGGACTGGGAAGGACTGAAGCTTTCTTT.

In its sample, this clonotype was seen a few times. V gene TRBV2 combines with J gene TRBJ2-1, with TRBD2 matching over 13 bases. This CDR3 is built from 17 residues. J lost 9 bases, V lost 6 bases, and 14 bases had no gene match. Germline CDR1 SNHLY, CDR2 FYNNEI. Written as DNA, the CDR3 is TGTGCCAGCAGACACACTCTTCGGACTAGCGGGAGAGGTGAGCAGTTCTTC. This gives the protein CASRHTLRTSGRGEQFF.

The J gene is TRBJ1-1, the V gene TRBV12-3 or TRBV12-4; D is perhaps TRBD1 (5 bases). This CDR3 region has 14 residues. The V end lost 3 bases, the J end lost 6 bases, and 14 bases lay between the germline ends. The CDR3 here is CASSLGTGISEAFF. The CDR3, as DNA: TGTGCCAGCAGTTTGGGTACAGGTATCTCTGAAGCTTTCTTT.

This clonotype has at least ten counts. The V call is TRBV5-1, the J call TRBJ2-2; TRBD1 is a possible D gene (6 bases). V lost 2 bases and J 0 bases, leaving 14 bases between the germline ends. This CDR3 has 17 residues. The germline V gene has CDR1 SGHRS and CDR2 YFSETQ. CDR3 sequence: CASSFGQSGTNTGELFF. The CDR3 DNA reads as TGCGCCAGCAGCTTCGGACAGAGCGGAACGAACACCGGGGAGCTGTTTTTT.

This clonotype was observed at least ten times. The rearrangement links TRBV6-5 to TRBJ2-5; TRBD2 aligns across 8 bases. The CDR3 is made up of 16 amino acids. The J segment lost 3 bases and the V segment lost 0 bases, leaving 6 bases of the junction unmatched. The germline gives CDR1 MNHEY, CDR2 SVGAGI. In DNA form, the CDR3 reads TGTGCCAGCAGTTACTCGTCGGCGGGAGGTAAAGAGACCCAGTACTTC. It codes for CASSYSSAGGKETQYF.

This clonotype was seen at least ten times. The chain has TRBV9 and TRBJ2-7; D might be TRBD1 or TRBD2, each matching 6 bases. V was shortened by 0 bases and J by 0 bases, with 10 bases between the two germline ends. The CDR3 has 15 amino acids. Germline CDR1 and CDR2: SGDLS and YYNGEE. CDR3: CASSVGGASSYEQYF. CDR3 sequence (DNA): TGTGCCAGCAGCGTAGGGGGGGCCTCCTCCTACGAGCAGTACTTC. Full variable domain (missing parts from reference TRBV9 and TRBJ2-7): DSGVTQTPKHLITATGQRVTLRCSPRSGDLSVYWYQQSLDQGLQFLIQYYNGEERAKGNILERFSAQQFPDLHSELNLSSLELGDSALYFCASSVGGASSYEQYFGPGTRLTVT.

This clonotype has a count of ten or more. The chain combines TRBV20-1 with TRBJ2-7; 7 positions agree with TRBD1. After removal of 6 bases from V and 7 bases from J, the junction contained 12 bases not matched to a gene. CDR3 length: 13 amino acids. Germline lookup yields CDR1 DFQATT and CDR2 SNEGSKA (reference sequence). The CDR3 nucleotides are TGCAGTGCAACCCCACAGGGGAACGGGGAGCAGTACTTC. This sequence encodes CSATPQGNGEQYF.

This clonotype was counted at least ten times. The V and J genes are TRBV10-2 and TRBJ1-5, with 11 positions matching TRBD1. Germline-derived CDR1 and CDR2 are WSHSY and SAAADI. The CDR3 is 16 amino acids. V shed 2 bases and J 5 bases; nucleotides not matched to a gene: 5. The CDR3, as DNA: TGCGCCAGCAGTGAGCAGGACAGGGGGCCGTATCAGCCCCAGCATTTT. Encoded protein: CASSEQDRGPYQPQHF.

This clonotype was seen many times. The rearrangement uses TRBV29-1 and TRBJ1-2; 7 nucleotides align to TRBD1. The CDR3 totals 13 residues. The germline gives CDR1 SQVTM, CDR2 ANQGSEA. V was pared by 7 bases and J by 0 bases, with 5 bases of the junction left unmatched. CDR3 nucleotides: TGCAGCGCCGCGGGACAGACTAACTATGGCTACACCTTC. It yields the protein CSAAGQTNYGYTF.

The sample holds a few counts of this clonotype. V usage is TRBV28 and J usage is TRBJ1-6, with D uncertain. V shed 8 bases and J shed 11 bases, with 28 bases lying between them. The CDR3 length is 17 residues. Germline CDR1 and CDR2: MDHEN and SYDVKM. The CDR3 nucleotides read TGTGCCAGCGGTCCCCCACCCCCCCCGGGCAGCGAGCCACCCCTCCACTTT. Residues: CASGPPPPPGSEPPLHF.

The chain has TRBV7-3 and TRBJ1-1; D might be TRBD1 (5 bases). Between the trimmed V and J ends, which lost 4 bases and 4 bases, there was a span of 16 bases. Germline loops: CDR1 SGHTA, CDR2 FQGTGA. This CDR3 is 15 amino acids long. CDR3 bases: TGTGCCAGCAGCTCTCAGGGTACGAAGAGCACTGAAGCTTTCTTT. This codes for CASSSQGTKSTEAFF.

This clonotype has a handful of counts. The rearrangement joins TRBV4-2 to TRBJ2-4; D uncertain. Germline-derived CDR1 and CDR2 are LGHNA and YNFKEQ. The CDR3 consists of 15 residues. V lost 0 bases and J lost 5, with 11 bases in between. The CDR3: CASSQDPANQNIQYF. In nucleotides, the CDR3 is TGTGCCAGCAGCCAAGATCCCGCAAACCAAAACATTCAGTACTTC.

A remark on this clonotype: A read error may account for a junction end that differs from germline. The rearrangement links TRBV20-1 to TRBJ2-5; D perhaps matches TRBD2 (6 bases). The CDR3 totals 14 residues. The V gene's germline CDR1 is DFQATT and CDR2 SNEGSKA (reference sequence). The CDR3 DNA is TGCAGCTCACAGGACGGGACTCTACAAGAGACCCAGCACTTC. It is translated as CSSQDGTLQETQHF.

The chain is built from TRBV2 and TRBJ2-5; possible D gene TRBD2, 5 bases. Germline V gives CDR1 SNHLY, CDR2 FYNNEI. Trimming stripped 4 bases from V and 2 bases from J, with 8 bases between. This CDR3 has 13 amino acids. The CDR3 coding sequence is TGTGCCAGCAGTGGGGAGTTACAAGAGACCCAGTACTTC. This codes for CASSGELQETQYF.

Only one count was recorded for this clonotype. The gene calls are TRBV28 and TRBJ1-5; D uncertain. From germline, CDR1 is MDHEN and CDR2 SYDVKM. The length of the CDR3 is 12 residues. V was clipped by 8 bases and J by 7 bases, with 12 bases between them. The CDR3 nucleotides are TGTGCCAGCGAGGAGGAGGGACAGCCCCAGCATTTT. It yields the protein CASEEEGQPQHF.

This clonotype has a count of ten or more. The chain links TRBV6-2 or TRBV6-3 to TRBJ2-2, with TRBD1 identical over 11 bases. This CDR3 comprises 18 residues. Per germline, CDR1 MNHEY and CDR2 SVGEGT. The ends lost 0 bases at V and 3 bases at J; junction bases unmatched: 6. DNA for the CDR3: TGTGCCAGCAGTTACTCGTTCGGACAGGGGGCGCACACCGGGGAGCTGTTTTTT. Translated, it gives CASSYSFGQGAHTGELFF.

This clonotype has a count of ten or more. The chain joins TRBV4-2 to TRBJ2-5; D not resolved. Germline CDR1 and CDR2: LGHNA and YNFKEQ. The CDR3 loop spans 17 amino acids. Trimming took 1 base from V and 0 from J, leaving 15 bases between them. The chain's CDR3 is CASSQGHDTQHQETQYF. CDR3 nucleotides: TGTGCCAGCAGCCAAGGTCACGACACCCAGCACCAAGAGACCCAGTACTTC.

The rearrangement links TRBV24-1 to TRBJ2-6, with D perhaps matching TRBD1 (5 bases). The CDR3 has 16 residues. V dropped 1 base and J dropped 2 bases, with 8 bases sitting between them. The germline gives CDR1 KGHDR, CDR2 SFDVKD. The CDR3 loop reads CATSDFGATGANVLTF. The CDR3 bases are TGTGCCACCAGTGATTTTGGGGCCACTGGGGCCAACGTCCTGACTTTC.

In this sample, this clonotype turned up many times. The chain joins TRBV7-2 to TRBJ2-5; no definite D call. CDR1 is SGHTA, CDR2 FQGNSA, per germline. The CDR3 has 12 amino acids. Trimming took off 5 bases at V and 0 bases at J, with 4 bases between the two ends. The CDR3 coding sequence is TGTGCCAGCAGCGGGGACCAAGAGACCCAGTACTTC. Translation: CASSGDQETQYF.

This clonotype was detected ten times or more. The chain links TRBV10-3 to TRBJ1-1; D not certain. Germline V CDR1 and CDR2: ENHRY, SYGVKD. This CDR3 is built from 14 residues. Trimming removed 4 bases at V and 1 base at J, with 10 bases between. This CDR3 is CAISALSGNTEAFF. CDR3 DNA sequence: TGTGCCATCAGTGCCTTATCGGGGAACACTGAAGCTTTCTTT.